Listed below are T cell receptor beta chains from one sample, sequenced in a study of T cells in Graves' hyperthyroidism and ophthalmopathy. Via MiXCR, TCRdb re-called the multiplex PCR reads, giving one row per CDR3 protein. The sample yields around 400,000 distinct CDR3 sequences, less than 15% seen once. The sequenced material came from blood. These receptors were collected from a woman between 18 and 29 years old with Graves' hyperthyroidism. Both conserved end residues are part of each CDR3. A D gene is named only where the DNA matches it firmly. Some rows mark clone size as missing; the rest say once, few, many or name a class of expanded clone.

TRBV7-3	NA	TRBJ2-3	TRBD2	TGTGCCAGCAGCCCCATTCTAGCGGGGGCGGGAGATACGCAGTATTTT	CASSPILAGAGDTQYF
TRBV14	NA	TRBJ2-1	TRBD1	TGTGCCAGCAACCAAGATCCCGGGCGGACAGGGGGTAGCAATGAGCAGTTCTTC	CASNQDPGRTGGSNEQFF
TRBV5-1	many	TRBJ2-7	NA	TGCGCCAGCAGCTTGACCGCTGACTACGAGCAGTACTTC	CASSLTADYEQYF
TRBV4-3	many	TRBJ1-1	NA	TGCGCCAGCAGCCAAGAACGGGCCCTGGGGACTGAAGCTTTCTTT	CASSQERALGTEAFF
TRBV18	NA	TRBJ2-2	NA	TGTGCCAGCTCACCGAACGGGGTCCTGGACGGGGAGCTGTTTTTT	CASSPNGVLDGELFF
TRBV6-1	many	TRBJ1-2	NA	TGTGCCGGACTCCCGGGACCGAATGGCCTCTATGGCTACACCTTC	CAGLPGPNGLYGYTF
TRBV10-3	many	TRBJ2-3	TRBD2	TGTGCCATCAGTGGCCTAGCGGGAGCTGTCACAGATACGCAGTATTTT	CAISGLAGAVTDTQYF
TRBV29-1	many	TRBJ2-1	TRBD2	TGCAGCTTGTACACCGGGACTAGCTACAATGAGCAGTTCTTC	CSLYTGTSYNEQFF
TRBV20-1	NA	TRBJ2-5	TRBD1	TGCAGTGCTGCTACCCGACAGGGGTGGTGGGAGACCCAGTACTTC	CSAATRQGWWETQYF
TRBV10-3	few	TRBJ1-2	NA	TGTGCCTCGACGGATTATTTAGAGGGGAACGGCTACACCTTC	CASTDYLEGNGYTF
TRBV11-2	many	TRBJ2-2	TRBD1	TGTGCCAGCAGCCGAACAGGGGCCGGGGAGCTGTTTTTT	CASSRTGAGELFF
TRBV5-5	NA	TRBJ2-3	TRBD1	TGTGCCAGCAGCTTGGGGACAGGGGTCCAGGGCACAGATACGCAGTATTTT	CASSLGTGVQGTDTQYF
TRBV7-9	once	TRBJ2-1	NA	TGTGCCAGCGGCCTAGCGATCGAACTGTATGAGCAGTTCTTC	CASGLAIELYEQFF
TRBV11-2	many	TRBJ2-3	NA	TGTGCCAGCAGCTCCAGGGGGGGCACAGATACGCAGTATTTT	CASSSRGGTDTQYF
TRBV16	many	TRBJ2-5	NA	TGTGCCAGCAGCCAAGCGTCACCTACCCCAGAGACCCAGTACTTC	CASSQASPTPETQYF
TRBV20-1	many	TRBJ2-7	TRBD1	TGCAGTCCGACCCTCCAGGACAGGGTTCACGAGCAGTACTTC	CSPTLQDRVHEQYF
TRBV5-1	many	TRBJ2-6	NA	TGCGCCAGCAGCTTGGAGGGTCCGGGGGCCAACGTCCTGACTTTC	CASSLEGPGANVLTF
TRBV5-1	NA	TRBJ1-2	TRBD1	TGCGCCAGCAGCCCCGGACAGGTGGTCTATGGCTACACCTTC	CASSPGQVVYGYTF
TRBV7-8	many	TRBJ1-5	TRBD1	TGTGCCAGCAGCCCGTGGACAGGGTCCGATCAGCCCCAGCATTTT	CASSPWTGSDQPQHF
TRBV7-8	few	TRBJ1-1	NA	TGTGCCAGCAGCTCTAACAGGGAAACTGAAGCTTTCTTT	CASSSNRETEAFF
TRBV20-1	many	TRBJ1-5	NA	TGCAGTGCTAGGGGGCGTCTCGATCAGCCCCAGCATTTT	CSARGRLDQPQHF
TRBV29-1	NA	TRBJ1-1	NA	TGCAGCGGCTTGATAGACACTGAAGCTTTCTTT	CSGLIDTEAFF
TRBV19	few	TRBJ2-1	TRBD1	TGTGCCAGTAGTGGACAGGGGAGATACAATGAGCAGTTCTTC	CASSGQGRYNEQFF
TRBV6-1	many	TRBJ1-4	NA	TGTGCCAGCAGTTCAACAGCAACTAATGAAAAACTGTTTTTT	CASSSTATNEKLFF
TRBV20-1	many	TRBJ2-2	NA	TGCAGTGCTAGAGATTCGGGCAGCGGTTCGAACACCGGGGAGCTGTTTTTT	CSARDSGSGSNTGELFF
TRBV7-2	many	TRBJ2-5	NA	TGTGCCAGCAGCTTAGTGCAGGGAGTTTTTCAAGAGACCCAGTACTTC	CASSLVQGVFQETQYF
TRBV12-3/TRBV12-4	many	TRBJ2-7	NA	TGTGCCAGCAGTAGCAGGGCCCCCCTCCCCTACGAGCAGTACTTC	CASSSRAPLPYEQYF
TRBV2	once	TRBJ2-1	NA	TGTGCCAGCAGACTGCTGAGATCCTACAATGAGCAGTTCTTC	CASRLLRSYNEQFF
TRBV12-3/TRBV12-4	NA	TRBJ2-1	NA	TGTGCCAGCAGCCCTCCGCCCGAGCAGTTCTTC	CASSPPPEQFF
TRBV5-8	many	TRBJ2-5	NA	TGTGCCAGCAGTTCAGGGGTCAGGGCGGAAGAGACCCAGTACTTC	CASSSGVRAEETQYF
TRBV18	many	TRBJ1-1	TRBD1	TGTGCCAGCTCACCACCCGGGCAGGGGGGTGGGAACACTGAAGCTTTCTTT	CASSPPGQGGGNTEAFF
TRBV12-3/TRBV12-4	NA	TRBJ1-2	NA	TGTGCCAGCAGTTTAGCTTCTGAGGGAAACTATGGCTACACCTTC	CASSLASEGNYGYTF
TRBV30	many	TRBJ2-1	TRBD2	TGTGCCTGGAGTGTGCCTCCGACTAGCGGGAGGGCCTTGGAGCAGTTCTTC	CAWSVPPTSGRALEQFF
TRBV12-3/TRBV12-4	many	TRBJ2-6	NA	TGTGCCAGCACCATCTCTGGGGCCAACGTCCTGACTTTC	CASTISGANVLTF
TRBV9	NA	TRBJ2-1	TRBD2	TGTGCCAGCAGCCCACGACTAGCGGGGGGGAATGAGCAGTTCTTC	CASSPRLAGGNEQFF
TRBV30	many	TRBJ2-3	NA	TGTGCCTGGAGGCGGGGTTCCGATACGCAGTATTTT	CAWRRGSDTQYF
TRBV11-2	many	TRBJ2-7	NA	TGTGCCAGCAGCCCACTTAGGAGGGGGCCGTACGAGCAGTACTTC	CASSPLRRGPYEQYF
TRBV18	many	TRBJ2-2	NA	TGTGCCAGCTCACCATTCTCTGAGGGAGCGAACACCGGGGAGCTGTTTTTT	CASSPFSEGANTGELFF
TRBV28	few	TRBJ2-4	TRBD1	TGTGCCAGCAGTTCGAACGACAGGGGAAGGGGCAAAGGCATTCAGTACTTC	CASSSNDRGRGKGIQYF
TRBV6-2/TRBV6-3	many	TRBJ2-7	NA	TGTGCCAGCAGTTACTGGCTAACGGGGGACTCGGGCTACGAGCAGTACTTC	CASSYWLTGDSGYEQYF
TRBV5-1	NA	TRBJ1-1	TRBD1	TGCGCCAGCAGGGGCGGGACAGGGGTGAACACTGAAGCTTTCTTT	CASRGGTGVNTEAFF
TRBV10-3	NA	TRBJ1-3	NA	TGTGCCATTATTTCCGGTTCGACTTTTGGAAACACCATATATTTT	CAIISGSTFGNTIYF
TRBV27	NA	TRBJ2-3	NA	TGTGCCAGCAGTTCCCGCTCTAGCGTCGATACGCAGTATTTT	CASSSRSSVDTQYF
TRBV7-2	many	TRBJ2-1	TRBD2	TGTGCCAGCAGCTTAAGGCGGGAGATGGGGAATGAGCAGTTCTTC	CASSLRREMGNEQFF
TRBV18	few	TRBJ2-5	TRBD2	TGTGCCAGCTCACCGGAACAGACTAGCGGGCAAGAGACCCAGTACTTC	CASSPEQTSGQETQYF
TRBV28	NA	TRBJ1-2	NA	TGTGCCAGCAGCGAAACAGGGCGACTGCTCTATGGCTACACCTTC	CASSETGRLLYGYTF
TRBV19	few	TRBJ1-5	NA	TGTGCCAGTAGTATAAATCACTTACAGGCCCAGCCCCAGCATTTT	CASSINHLQAQPQHF
TRBV7-6	few	TRBJ2-5	NA	TGTGCCAGCAGCTTAGCGGCCCGAGGGACAGAGACCCAGTACTTC	CASSLAARGTETQYF
TRBV12-3/TRBV12-4	many	TRBJ2-3	TRBD2	TGTGCCAGCATTGGGGGACTAGCGGGGGGCCCCAGCACAGATACGCAGTATTTT	CASIGGLAGGPSTDTQYF
TRBV5-8	few	TRBJ2-5	TRBD2	TGTGCCAGCAGCCCCGCGGGGGGGGAAGGGACAGAGACCCAGTACTTC	CASSPAGGEGTETQYF
TRBV7-9	many	TRBJ1-1	NA	TGTGCCAGCAGTTTGGGGTACACTGAAGCTTTCTTT	CASSLGYTEAFF
TRBV20-1	many	TRBJ1-1	TRBD1	TGCAGTGCCGCCAACAGGGGGAGTGAAGCTTTCTTT	CSAANRGSEAFF
TRBV20-1	many	TRBJ1-6	NA	TGCAGTGTACGTAGGACCTCCTATAATTCACCCCTCCACTTT	CSVRRTSYNSPLHF